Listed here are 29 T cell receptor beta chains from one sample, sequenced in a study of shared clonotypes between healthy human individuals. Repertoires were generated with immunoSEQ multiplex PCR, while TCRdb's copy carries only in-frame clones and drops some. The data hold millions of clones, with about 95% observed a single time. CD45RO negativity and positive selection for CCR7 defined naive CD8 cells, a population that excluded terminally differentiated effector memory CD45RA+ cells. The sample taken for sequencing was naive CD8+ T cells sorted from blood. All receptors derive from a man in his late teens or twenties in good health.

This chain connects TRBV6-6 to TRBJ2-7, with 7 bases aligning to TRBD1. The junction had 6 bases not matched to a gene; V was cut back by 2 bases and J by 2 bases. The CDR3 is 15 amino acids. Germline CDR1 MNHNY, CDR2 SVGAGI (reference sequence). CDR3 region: CASSYDGTATYEQYF. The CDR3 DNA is TGTGCCAGCAGTTACGACGGGACAGCCACCTACGAGCAGTACTTC.

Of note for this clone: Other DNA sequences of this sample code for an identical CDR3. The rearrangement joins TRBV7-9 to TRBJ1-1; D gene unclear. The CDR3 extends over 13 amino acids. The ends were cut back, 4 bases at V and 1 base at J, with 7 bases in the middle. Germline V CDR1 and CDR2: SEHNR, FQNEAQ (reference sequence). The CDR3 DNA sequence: TGTGCCAGCAGCTCCCCCGGGAACACTGAAGCTTTCTTT. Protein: CASSSPGNTEAFF.

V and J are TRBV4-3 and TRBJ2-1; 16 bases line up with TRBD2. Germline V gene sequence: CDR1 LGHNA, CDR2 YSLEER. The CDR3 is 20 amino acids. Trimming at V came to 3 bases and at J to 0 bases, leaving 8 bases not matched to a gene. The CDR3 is CASSQMGLAGGPSSYNEQFF. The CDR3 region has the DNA TGCGCCAGCAGCCAGATGGGACTAGCGGGAGGGCCAAGCTCCTACAATGAGCAGTTCTTC.

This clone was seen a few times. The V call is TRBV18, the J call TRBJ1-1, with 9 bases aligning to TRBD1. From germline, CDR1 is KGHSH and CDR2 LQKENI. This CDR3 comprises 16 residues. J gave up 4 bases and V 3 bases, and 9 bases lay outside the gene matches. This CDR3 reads CASSPRQGESGTEAFF. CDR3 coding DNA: TGTGCCAGCTCACCGAGACAGGGGGAGTCGGGCACTGAAGCTTTCTTT. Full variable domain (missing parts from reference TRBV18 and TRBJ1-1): NAGVMQNPRHLVRRRGQEARLRCSPMKGHSHVYWYRQLPEEGLKFMVYLQKENIIDESGMPKERFSAEFPKEGPSILRIQQVVRGDSAAYFCASSPRQGESGTEAFFGQGTRLTVV.

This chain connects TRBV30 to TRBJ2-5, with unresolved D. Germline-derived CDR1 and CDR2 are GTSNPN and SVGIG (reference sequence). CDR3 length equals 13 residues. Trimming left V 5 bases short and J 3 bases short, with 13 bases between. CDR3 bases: TGTGCCTGGGCCCCAGGCTCCGAAGAGACCCAGTACTTC. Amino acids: CAWAPGSEETQYF.

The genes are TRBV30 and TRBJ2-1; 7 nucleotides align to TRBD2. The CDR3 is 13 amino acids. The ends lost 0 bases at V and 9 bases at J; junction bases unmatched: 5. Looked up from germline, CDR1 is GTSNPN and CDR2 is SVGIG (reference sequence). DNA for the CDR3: TGTGCCTGGAGTGTACATGGGGAGGGTGAGCAGTTCTTC. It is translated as CAWSVHGEGEQFF.

CDR3 residues: CASSETTGPYNSPLHF. The DNA of the CDR3 is TGTGCCAGCAGTGAAACGACAGGACCCTATAATTCACCCCTCCACTTT. The chain uses TRBV6-1 and TRBJ1-6, with D maybe TRBD1 (6 bases). Trimming removed 2 bases from V and 2 bases from J, with 10 bases in between. Germline V gene lookup returns CDR1 MNHNS and CDR2 SASEGT. The CDR3 totals 16 residues.

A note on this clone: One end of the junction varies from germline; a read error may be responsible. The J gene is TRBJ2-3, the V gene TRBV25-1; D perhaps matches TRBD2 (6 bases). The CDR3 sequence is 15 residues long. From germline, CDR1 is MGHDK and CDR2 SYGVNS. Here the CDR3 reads CASSESLGGRTFHVF. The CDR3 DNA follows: TGTGCCAGCAGTGAGTCCCTGGGGGGACGCACTTTTCACGTTTTT.

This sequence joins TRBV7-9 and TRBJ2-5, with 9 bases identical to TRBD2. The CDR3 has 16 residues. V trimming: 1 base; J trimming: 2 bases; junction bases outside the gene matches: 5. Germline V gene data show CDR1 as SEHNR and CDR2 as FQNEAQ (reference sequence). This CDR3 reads CASSLGSSGTQETQYF. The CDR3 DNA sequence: TGTGCCAGCAGCTTAGGGTCTAGCGGGACTCAAGAGACCCAGTACTTC.

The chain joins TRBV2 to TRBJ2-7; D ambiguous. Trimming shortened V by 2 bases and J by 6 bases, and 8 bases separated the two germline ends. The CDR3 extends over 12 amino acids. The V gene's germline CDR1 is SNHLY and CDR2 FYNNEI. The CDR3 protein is CASSESSPEQYF. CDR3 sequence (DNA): TGTGCCAGCAGTGAATCCAGTCCCGAGCAGTACTTC.

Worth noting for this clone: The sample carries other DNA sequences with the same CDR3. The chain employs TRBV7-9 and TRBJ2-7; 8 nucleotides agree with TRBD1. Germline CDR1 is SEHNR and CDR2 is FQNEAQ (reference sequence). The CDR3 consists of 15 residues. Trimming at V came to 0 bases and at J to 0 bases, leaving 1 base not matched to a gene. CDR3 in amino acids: CASSLAQGASYEQYF. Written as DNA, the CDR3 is TGTGCCAGCAGCTTAGCGCAGGGGGCCTCCTACGAGCAGTACTTC. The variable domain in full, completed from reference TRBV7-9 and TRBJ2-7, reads DTGVSQNPRHKITKRGQNVTFRCDPISEHNRLYWYRQTLGQGPEFLTYFQNEAQLEKSRLLSDRFSAERPKGSFSTLEIQRTEQGDSAMYLCASSLAQGASYEQYFGPGTRLTVT.

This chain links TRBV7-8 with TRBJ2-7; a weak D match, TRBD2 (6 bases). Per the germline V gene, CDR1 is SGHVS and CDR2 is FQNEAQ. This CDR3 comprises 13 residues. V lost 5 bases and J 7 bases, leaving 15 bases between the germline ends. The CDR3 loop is CASSPRGRGEQYF. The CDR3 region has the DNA TGTGCCAGCAGCCCCCGTGGCCGGGGGGAGCAGTACTTC.

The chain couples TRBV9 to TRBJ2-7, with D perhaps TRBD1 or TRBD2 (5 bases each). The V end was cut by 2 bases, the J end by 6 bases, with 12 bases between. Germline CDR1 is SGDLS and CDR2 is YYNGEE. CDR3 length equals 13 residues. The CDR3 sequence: CASSVSGTGEQYF. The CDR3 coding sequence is TGTGCCAGCAGCGTCTCCGGGACGGGCGAGCAGTACTTC.

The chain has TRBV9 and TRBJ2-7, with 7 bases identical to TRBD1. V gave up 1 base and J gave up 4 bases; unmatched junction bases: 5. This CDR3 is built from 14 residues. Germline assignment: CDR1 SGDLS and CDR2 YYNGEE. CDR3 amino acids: CASSVQGDSYEQYF. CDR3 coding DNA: TGTGCCAGCAGCGTACAGGGGGATAGTTACGAGCAGTACTTC.

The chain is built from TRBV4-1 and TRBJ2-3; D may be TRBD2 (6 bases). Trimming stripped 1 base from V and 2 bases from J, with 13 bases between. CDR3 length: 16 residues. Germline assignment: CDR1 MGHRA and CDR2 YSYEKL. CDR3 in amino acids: CASSQVAAYDTDTQYF. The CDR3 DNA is TGCGCCAGCAGCCAAGTAGCGGCTTACGACACAGATACGCAGTATTTT.

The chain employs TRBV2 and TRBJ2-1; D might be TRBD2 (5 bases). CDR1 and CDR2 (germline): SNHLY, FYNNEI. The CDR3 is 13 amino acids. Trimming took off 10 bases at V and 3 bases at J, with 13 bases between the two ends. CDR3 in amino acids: CATDREDYNEQFF. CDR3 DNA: TGTGCCACGGACCGGGAAGACTACAATGAGCAGTTCTTC.

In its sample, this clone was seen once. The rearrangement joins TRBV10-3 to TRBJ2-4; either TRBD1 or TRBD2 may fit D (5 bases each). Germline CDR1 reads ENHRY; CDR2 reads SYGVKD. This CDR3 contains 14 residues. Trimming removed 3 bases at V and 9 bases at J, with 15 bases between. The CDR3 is CAISDLQGDSIQYF. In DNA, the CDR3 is TGTGCCATCAGTGACTTGCAGGGAGACAGCATTCAGTACTTC.

The CDR3 DNA reads TGTGCCAGCAGTGGGGGGCAGGGATCCTACGAGCAGTACTTC. It specifies CASSGGQGSYEQYF. J is TRBJ2-7 and V is TRBV27, with D perhaps matching TRBD1 or TRBD2 (6 bases each). This CDR3 region has 14 residues. Looked up from germline, CDR1 is MNHEY and CDR2 is SMNVEV (reference sequence). The ends were cut back, 5 bases at V and 1 base at J, with 12 bases in the middle.

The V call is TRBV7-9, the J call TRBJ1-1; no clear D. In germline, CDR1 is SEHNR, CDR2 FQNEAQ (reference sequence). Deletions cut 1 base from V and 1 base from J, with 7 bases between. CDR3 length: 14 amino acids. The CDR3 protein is CASSLVMGNTEAFF. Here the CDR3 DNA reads TGTGCCAGCAGCTTAGTAATGGGGAACACTGAAGCTTTCTTT.

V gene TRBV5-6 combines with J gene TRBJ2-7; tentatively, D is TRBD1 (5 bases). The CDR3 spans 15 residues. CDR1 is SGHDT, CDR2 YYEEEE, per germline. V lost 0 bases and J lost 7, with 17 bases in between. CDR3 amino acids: CASSLAAGPITEQYF. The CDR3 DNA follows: TGTGCCAGCAGCTTGGCGGCAGGGCCCATAACGGAGCAGTACTTC.

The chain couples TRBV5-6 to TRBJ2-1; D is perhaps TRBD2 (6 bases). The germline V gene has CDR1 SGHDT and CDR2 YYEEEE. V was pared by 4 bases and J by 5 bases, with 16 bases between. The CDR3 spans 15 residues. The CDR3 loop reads CASSKRGGRHNEQFF. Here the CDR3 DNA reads TGTGCCAGCAGCAAGAGGGGAGGCAGACACAATGAGCAGTTCTTC.

CDR3 nucleotide sequence: TGTGCCAGCAGGTTGACAGAACAAGAGACCCAGTACTTC. Its translation: CASRLTEQETQYF. This chain uses TRBV28 with TRBJ2-5; weak D call: TRBD1 (5 bases). This CDR3 is built from 13 residues. CDR1 is MDHEN and CDR2 is SYDVKM in the germline V gene. V was clipped by 6 bases and J by 2 bases, with 10 bases between them.

The CDR3 spells CASQGGASGVTYEQYF. The CDR3 DNA sequence: TGTGCTAGTCAAGGCGGGGCTAGCGGGGTAACCTACGAGCAGTACTTC. The chain is built from TRBV12-5 and TRBJ2-7, with 9 bases lining up with TRBD2. V shed 8 bases and J 2 bases; nucleotides not matched to a gene: 13. Germline values: CDR1 LGHNT, CDR2 FRNRAP. There are 16 residues in the CDR3.

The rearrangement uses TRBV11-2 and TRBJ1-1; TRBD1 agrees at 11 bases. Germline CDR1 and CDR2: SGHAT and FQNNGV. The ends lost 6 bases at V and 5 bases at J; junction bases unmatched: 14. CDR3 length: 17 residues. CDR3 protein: CASSLTPGQGVRTEAFF. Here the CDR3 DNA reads TGTGCCAGCAGTCTCACTCCGGGACAGGGGGTGCGGACTGAAGCTTTCTTT.

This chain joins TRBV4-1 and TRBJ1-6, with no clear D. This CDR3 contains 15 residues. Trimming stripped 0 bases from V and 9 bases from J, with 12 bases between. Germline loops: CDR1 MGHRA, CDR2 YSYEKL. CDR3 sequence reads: CASSQDRSSGSPLHF. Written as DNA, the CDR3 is TGCGCCAGCAGCCAAGATCGGTCCTCGGGTTCACCCCTCCACTTT.

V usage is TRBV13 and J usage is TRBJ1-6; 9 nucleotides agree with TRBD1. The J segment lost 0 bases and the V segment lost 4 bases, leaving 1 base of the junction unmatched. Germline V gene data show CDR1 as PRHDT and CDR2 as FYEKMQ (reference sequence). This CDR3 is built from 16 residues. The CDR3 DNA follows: TGTGCCAGCAGCTCGACAGGGGGCTCCTATAATTCACCCCTCCACTTT. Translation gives CASSSTGGSYNSPLHF.

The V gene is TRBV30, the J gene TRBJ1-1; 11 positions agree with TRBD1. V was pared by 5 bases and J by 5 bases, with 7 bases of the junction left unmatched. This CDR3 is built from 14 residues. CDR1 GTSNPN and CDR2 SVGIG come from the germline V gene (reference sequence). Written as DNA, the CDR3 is TGTGCCTGGTCCGGGACAGGGGGGGTGACTGAAGCTTTCTTT. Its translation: CAWSGTGGVTEAFF.

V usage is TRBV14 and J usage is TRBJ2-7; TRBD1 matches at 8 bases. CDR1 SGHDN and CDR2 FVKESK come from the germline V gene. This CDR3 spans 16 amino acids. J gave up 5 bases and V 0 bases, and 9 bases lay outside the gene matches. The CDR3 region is CASSQDLARGRDEQYF. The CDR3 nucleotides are TGTGCCAGCAGCCAAGATCTGGCCAGGGGGCGGGACGAGCAGTACTTC.

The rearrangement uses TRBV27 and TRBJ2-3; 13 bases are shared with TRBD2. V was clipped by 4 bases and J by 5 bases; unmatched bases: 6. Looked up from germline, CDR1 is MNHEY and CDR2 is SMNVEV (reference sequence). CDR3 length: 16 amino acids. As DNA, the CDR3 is TGTGCCAGCAGTTCCCCGGGGACTAGCGGGAAAGATACGCAGTATTTT. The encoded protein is CASSSPGTSGKDTQYF.